A single sample is the source of the 29 T cell receptor beta chains below, sequenced in a study of cytomegalovirus exposure and HLA in healthy donors. A multiplex PCR was run with 60 Vbeta primers and 13 Jbeta primers. Method: immunoSEQ multiplex PCR; TCRdb's copy keeps in-frame clones and lacks some. In the table there are 100,000 to 150,000 clones, nearly 80% of which are singletons. The specimen was PBMCs. Receptors were obtained from a woman aged 40 to 50 in good health and CMV-seronegative.

The genes are TRBV19 and TRBJ1-4; D is uncertain. The CDR3 consists of 14 residues. Trimming left V 5 bases short and J 4 bases short, with 11 bases between. Per the germline V gene, CDR1 is LNHDA and CDR2 is SQIVND (reference sequence). CDR3 nucleotide sequence: TGTGCCAGTAGTTCGACACCCAGTAATGAAAAACTGTTTTTT. Amino acid sequence: CASSSTPSNEKLFF.

The chain is built from TRBV28 and TRBJ1-2, with 9 positions matching TRBD1. The CDR3 covers 13 residues. Germline CDR1 MDHEN, CDR2 SYDVKM. J lost 5 bases, V lost 6 bases, and 4 bases had no gene match. The CDR3 nucleotides are TGTGCCAGCAGCTACAGGGGGCGGTATGGCTACACCTTC. Its protein product is CASSYRGRYGYTF.

This chain uses TRBV15 with TRBJ1-4, with 8 bases aligning to TRBD1. J was trimmed by 3 bases and V by 4 bases; bases with no gene match: 4. Germline lookup yields CDR1 LNHNV and CDR2 YYDKDF (reference sequence). The CDR3 loop spans 15 amino acids. The CDR3 sequence is CATSTQQGANEKLFF. The CDR3 bases are TGTGCCACCAGCACACAACAGGGGGCTAATGAAAAACTGTTTTTT.

V and J are TRBV15 and TRBJ2-1, with 9 bases fitting TRBD1. This CDR3 region has 14 residues. The germline gives CDR1 LNHNV, CDR2 YYDKDF (reference sequence). V shed 7 bases, J shed 9 bases, and the junction held 10 bases outside the gene matches. The CDR3, as DNA: TGTGCCACCAACACACCAACAGGGGGCCCTGAGCAGTTCTTC. It yields the protein CATNTPTGGPEQFF.

The chain recombines TRBV6-5 with TRBJ2-7; the D gene is possibly TRBD2 (5 bases). Germline CDR1 reads MNHEY; CDR2 reads SVGAGI. There are 12 residues in the CDR3. Trimming stripped 5 bases from V and 7 bases from J, with 12 bases between. CDR3 sequence reads: CASSVRGREQYF. CDR3 bases: TGTGCCAGCAGTGTTCGGGGTAGGGAGCAGTACTTC.

The V call is TRBV4-1, the J call TRBJ1-1, with 8 positions matching TRBD1. This CDR3 is built from 21 residues. CDR1 is MGHRA and CDR2 is YSYEKL in the germline V gene. J lost 2 bases, V lost 4 bases, and 24 bases had no gene match. The CDR3, as DNA: TGCGCCAGCAGCCGCCTCCCAGTGACAGGGGCGATTAAGGGGGGAAACACTGAAGCTTTCTTT. Amino acids: CASSRLPVTGAIKGGNTEAFF.

V usage is TRBV4-3 and J usage is TRBJ1-6; the D gene is possibly TRBD1 (5 bases). The V gene's germline CDR1 is LGHNA and CDR2 YSLEER. This CDR3 is built from 16 residues. Trimming took off 1 base at V and 7 bases at J, with 14 bases between the two ends. CDR3 amino acids: CASSQVRGTPNSPLHF. The CDR3 DNA reads TGCGCCAGCAGCCAAGTTCGGGGGACCCCGAATTCACCCCTCCACTTT.

This clone was counted many times. The CDR3 DNA reads as TGCGCCAGCAGCTTGGCCCAGACAGGGGATGAGCAGTTCTTC. Residues: CASSLAQTGDEQFF. The chain carries TRBV5-1 and TRBJ2-1; TRBD1 aligns across 8 bases. Germline-derived CDR1 and CDR2 are SGHRS and YFSETQ. V was clipped by 0 bases and J by 8 bases; unmatched bases: 4. The CDR3 length is 14 residues.

V gene TRBV19 combines with J gene TRBJ2-5; tentative D call: TRBD2 (6 bases). The last part of the DNA fits TRBJ2-7 better; the J call may be wrong. The germline gives CDR1 LNHDA, CDR2 SQIVND (reference sequence). CDR3 length: 13 amino acids. The CDR3 nucleotides are TGTGCCACCAGGGACTTACTCACCTACGAGCAGTACTTC. Protein: CATRDLLTYEQYF.

The chain links TRBV19 to TRBJ2-7, with 11 bases matching TRBD1. The trim removed 9 bases at V and 4 bases at J, leaving 11 bases unmatched. CDR1 LNHDA and CDR2 SQIVND come from the germline V gene (reference sequence). CDR3 length: 15 residues. The CDR3 spells CASGFRDRGRYEQYF. The CDR3 DNA is TGTGCCAGCGGATTCCGGGACAGGGGGAGGTACGAGCAGTACTTC.

The chain recombines TRBV19 with TRBJ1-5, with 12 bases matching TRBD1. This CDR3 is 14 amino acids long. Germline V lookup: CDR1 LNHDA, CDR2 SQIVND (reference sequence). V shed 8 bases, J shed 6 bases, and the junction held 5 bases outside the gene matches. The CDR3 loop is CASSGTGGGQPQHF. CDR3 sequence (DNA): TGTGCCAGTTCCGGGACAGGGGGCGGTCAGCCCCAGCATTTT.

The chain has TRBV27 and TRBJ2-1, with D perhaps matching TRBD2 (8 bases). Trimming removed 3 bases at V and 6 bases at J, with 18 bases between. The germline V gene has CDR1 MNHEY and CDR2 SMNVEV (reference sequence). The CDR3 covers 16 residues. DNA of the CDR3: TGTGCCAGCAGTTTGGCTCGGGAGGGGGCTGGCAATGAGCAGTTCTTC. Translated, it gives CASSLAREGAGNEQFF.

The chain carries TRBV7-8 and TRBJ1-2; 7 bases are shared with TRBD1. Losses at the gene ends were 1 base for V and 2 bases for J; bases not matched to a gene: 4. The CDR3 is made up of 15 amino acids. Germline V gives CDR1 SGHVS, CDR2 FQNEAQ. The CDR3 coding sequence is TGTGCCAGCAGCTTAGAAACAGGGGACAACTATGGCTACACCTTC. Protein sequence: CASSLETGDNYGYTF. The full variable domain, its missing parts supplied by reference TRBV7-8 and TRBJ1-2, is GAGVSQSPRYKVAKRGQDVALRCDPISGHVSLFWYQQALGQGPEFLTYFQNEAQLDKSGLPSDRFFAERPEGSVSTLKIQRTQQEDSAVYLCASSLETGDNYGYTFGSGTRLTVV.

This clone occurred once. This sequence joins TRBV5-1 and TRBJ1-2; 8 bases match TRBD1. J lost 2 bases, V lost 3 bases, and 6 bases had no gene match. This CDR3 has 15 amino acids. CDR1 is SGHRS, CDR2 YFSETQ, per germline. The CDR3 DNA follows: TGCGCCAGCAGCTCCGACAGGGGTTGGAACTATGGCTACACCTTC. Protein sequence: CASSSDRGWNYGYTF. Looking up the rest from reference TRBV5-1 and TRBJ1-2 gives the full variable domain: KAGVTQTPRYLIKTRGQQVTLSCSPISGHRSVSWYQQTPGQGLQFLFEYFSETQRNKGNFPGRFSGRQFSNSRSEMNVSTLELGDSALYLCASSSDRGWNYGYTFGSGTRLTVV.

The count of this clone is one. The CDR3 region has the DNA TGTGCCAGCAGTCCGGAACAGGGTTTCACTGAAGCTTTCTTT. It translates to CASSPEQGFTEAFF. The rearrangement uses TRBV2 and TRBJ1-1; D may be TRBD1 (6 bases). The CDR3 runs to 14 residues. CDR1 is SNHLY, CDR2 FYNNEI, per germline. V dropped 5 bases and J dropped 4 bases, with 14 bases sitting between them.

The J gene is TRBJ2-6, the V gene TRBV9; D possibly corresponds to TRBD2 (6 bases). Germline V gene sequence: CDR1 SGDLS, CDR2 YYNGEE. The CDR3 sequence is 16 residues long. V was pared by 4 bases and J by 2 bases, with 13 bases between. CDR3 DNA: TGTGCCAGCAGCCCCAGGTGGGGGGCTGGGGCCAACGTCCTGACTTTC. It yields the protein CASSPRWGAGANVLTF.

CDR3 loop: CASSLDVGGSAEAFF. CDR3 bases: TGTGCCAGCAGCTTAGATGTGGGGGGGTCCGCTGAAGCTTTCTTT. The chain combines TRBV7-9 with TRBJ1-1, with D perhaps matching TRBD1 (5 bases). In germline, CDR1 is SEHNR, CDR2 FQNEAQ (reference sequence). This CDR3 is built from 15 residues. V lost 1 base to trimming and J lost 6 bases, with 15 bases between them.

The J gene is TRBJ1-2, the V gene TRBV7-9; TRBD1 aligns across 10 bases. Germline V gene sequence: CDR1 SEHNR, CDR2 FQNEAQ (reference sequence). Trimming at V came to 6 bases and at J to 3 bases, leaving 4 bases not matched to a gene. The CDR3 extends over 14 amino acids. The CDR3 nucleotides are TGTGCCAGCAGTCCGGGGACAGGGGACTATGGCTACACCTTC. Protein: CASSPGTGDYGYTF.

V is TRBV7-9 and J is TRBJ2-6; D ambiguous. From germline, CDR1 is SEHNR and CDR2 FQNEAQ (reference sequence). V was pared by 5 bases and J by 0 bases, with 11 bases between. This CDR3 spans 16 amino acids. CDR3 loop: CASSPVRYSGANVLTF. The CDR3 DNA reads as TGTGCCAGCAGCCCGGTCCGTTACTCTGGGGCCAACGTCCTGACTTTC.

The rearrangement joins TRBV4-3 to TRBJ1-2, with 7 bases matching TRBD1. Germline CDR1 reads LGHNA; CDR2 reads YSLEER. Germline trimming cut 0 bases from V and 8 bases from J; bases unmatched to any gene: 9. The CDR3 covers 15 residues. The CDR3 reads CASSQEGQQPRGYTF. Here the CDR3 DNA reads TGCGCCAGCAGCCAAGAGGGACAGCAGCCTCGGGGCTACACCTTC.

The chain couples TRBV10-1 to TRBJ1-2; 9 bases map to TRBD1. In germline, CDR1 is WNHNN, CDR2 SYGVQD (reference sequence). The ends lost 8 bases at V and 7 bases at J; junction bases unmatched: 11. This CDR3 is built from 14 residues. The CDR3 DNA is TGCGCCAGCGTACACCGGGACAGGGAACTTGGCTACACCTTC. Amino acids: CASVHRDRELGYTF.

The chain combines TRBV28 with TRBJ2-4; TRBD1 might be the D (6 bases). The CDR3 is 14 amino acids. CDR1 is MDHEN, CDR2 SYDVKM, per germline. Trimming cost V 2 bases and J 9 bases, with 14 bases left between them. The CDR3 region is CASSLGQGMGIQYF. The CDR3 nucleotides are TGTGCCAGCAGTTTAGGCCAGGGGATGGGCATTCAGTACTTC. Full variable domain (missing parts from reference TRBV28 and TRBJ2-4): DVKVTQSSRYLVKRTGEKVFLECVQDMDHENMFWYRQDPGLGLRLIYFSYDVKMKEKGDIPEGYSVSREKKERFSLILESASTNQTSMYLCASSLGQGMGIQYFGAGTRLSVL.

This clone was counted a few times. An end of the junction does not agree with germline; a read error may underlie this. This chain joins TRBV7-9 and TRBJ1-2, with no clear D. Germline V lookup: CDR1 SEHNR, CDR2 FQNEAQ (reference sequence). The length of the CDR3 is 13 residues. The CDR3 DNA sequence: TGTTCCAGCAGCTTAGTGGGCTTCAGTGGCTACACCTTC. This gives the protein CSSSLVGFSGYTF.

A word on this clone: One junction end does not reproduce the germline sequence, and a read error may be involved. The CDR3 loop reads CASGDRGLWETQYF. CDR3 sequence (DNA): TGTGCCAGCGGTGACAGGGGGCTATGGGAGACCCAGTACTTC. The chain employs TRBV2 and TRBJ2-5; 10 bases map to TRBD1. Germline V gene data show CDR1 as SNHLY and CDR2 as FYNNEI. CDR3 length equals 14 residues.

As for this clone: At one end, the junction sequence differs from germline, possibly due to a read error. This CDR3 is CASSPDREVAGVYEQYF. The CDR3 bases are TGTGCTAGCAGTCCCGACAGGGAGGTAGCGGGAGTCTACGAGCAGTACTTC. The chain links TRBV7-7 to TRBJ2-7; 9 bases align to TRBD2. CDR3 size: 17 residues. CDR1 and CDR2 (germline): SSHAT, FNYEAQ (reference sequence).

Regarding this clone: At one of its ends the junction is not consistent with the germline gene, which may arise from a read error. This rearrangement joins TRBV5-4 to TRBJ2-6; D is possibly TRBD1 (5 bases). The germline V gene has CDR1 SGHNT and CDR2 YYREEE (reference sequence). CDR3 size: 16 residues. The CDR3: CASSLVMWAGANGLTF. The CDR3 DNA sequence: TGTGCCAGCAGCTTGGTAATGTGGGCTGGGGCCAACGGCCTGACTTTC.

This clone has just one count. In DNA, the CDR3 is TGTGCCAGCTCACCCGGAGGATCCGGCACTGAAGCTTTCTTT. Protein: CASSPGGSGTEAFF. The chain links TRBV18 to TRBJ1-1; D call uncertain. Per the germline V gene, CDR1 is KGHSH and CDR2 is LQKENI. The CDR3 is made up of 14 amino acids. V was trimmed by 3 bases and J by 4 bases, leaving 12 bases between them.

This clone was observed a handful of times. This sequence joins TRBV11-2 and TRBJ2-1; D is possibly TRBD2 (5 bases). This CDR3 has 15 amino acids. From germline, CDR1 is SGHAT and CDR2 FQNNGV. Trimming removed 0 bases from V and 6 bases from J, with 12 bases in between. The CDR3 reads CASSLDTGSGNEQFF. The CDR3 DNA is TGTGCCAGCAGCTTAGATACGGGGAGCGGCAATGAGCAGTTCTTC.

This chain links TRBV28 with TRBJ1-2, with D uncertain. CDR3 length: 13 amino acids. The V gene's germline CDR1 is MDHEN and CDR2 SYDVKM. V was pared by 3 bases and J by 8 bases, with 13 bases between. CDR3 sequence reads: CASSFPEGGGYTF. CDR3 in DNA: TGTGCCAGCAGTTTCCCTGAGGGTGGGGGCTACACCTTC.